The T cell receptor beta chain under discussion was sequenced for a study of T-cell reconstitution after alpha-beta-depleted transplantation in children. Study observations and caveats: Reports say that about two months after transplant, the alpha-beta T cells came out of several hundred graft clones that had expanded. At the one-year point after transplant, T-cell counts and TCRbeta diversity were found to come mostly from T cells that had been newly produced. Several patients had high TCRbeta diversity at day 60; it came from surviving recipient T cells and thymic progenitors.

A TCRbeta library incorporating unique molecular identifiers was prepared. TCRdb called the PCR reads again in MiXCR, with one record for every CDR3 protein. There are 90,000 to 100,000 distinct CDR3 sequences in the sample; 20% to 30% occur only once, and over 20% lies in the top ten. The V end lost 3 bases, the J end lost 4 bases, and 14 bases lay between the germline ends. The CDR3 has 15 residues. CDR1 and CDR2 from the germline V gene are SGDLS and YYNGEE. This clonotype was seen repeatedly, ten times or more. What it binds is unknown. This receptor was taken from a boy aged 2 to 9 with acute lymphoblastic leukemia, due to receive a stem cell transplant. The sequencing used PBMCs, collected before TCRalphabeta/CD19-depleted stem cell transplant. This chain connects TRBV9 to TRBJ2-1; D possibly corresponds to TRBD2 (5 bases). For the CDR3, the DNA is TGTGCCAGCAGCGAACAAGCGGTTAGATACAATGAGCAGTTCTTC. Its translation is CASSEQAVRYNEQFF.